What follows is one TCR beta chain and its context. V lost 7 bases and J lost 6, with 13 bases in between. CDR3 length equals 12 residues. CDR1 and CDR2 from the germline V gene are SQVTM and ANQGSEA. The source of the sample is a study of blood T cell repertoires in COVID-19. Background on the study: The United States, Italy and Spain were the sources of the acute and convalescent COVID-19 samples. The analysed material was cDNA or gDNA that came from T cells, B-cell-depleted T cells, or PBMCs.

How the authors handled the data: Amplifying reference gene primers gave estimates of nucleated cell counts. Here immunoSEQ multiplex PCR was the method, and the copy in TCRdb shows in-frame clones only, minus some. The D gene and trimming were derived from the DNA, and the V and J assignments and clone size from that table. The sample records tens of thousands of clones, around nine tenths being singletons. This receptor was identified in a man in his 60s with active COVID-19. Sequenced sample: peripheral blood. V gene TRBV29-1 combines with J gene TRBJ2-1, with a tentative D call TRBD1 (6 bases). Here the CDR3 reads CSGRTVGNEQFF. Here the CDR3 DNA reads TGCAGCGGCCGGACAGTAGGCAATGAGCAGTTCTTC.